This section outlines one T cell receptor beta chain sequence together with its context. There are 14 residues in the CDR3. Germline V gives CDR1 MNHEY, CDR2 SMNVEV (reference sequence). Trimming cost V 5 bases and J 7 bases; bases outside gene matches: 5. The data derive from a study of blood T cell repertoires in COVID-19. At the level of the study: In each case, the material was cDNA or gDNA derived from T cells, B-cell-depleted T cells, or PBMCs.

Methods used by the authors: It was from reference gene primer amplification that nucleated cell counts were estimated. Clones were sequenced by immunoSEQ multiplex PCR, and TCRdb holds only the in-frame ones, with some missing. Clone size and V and J calls were adopted from that table, with D and trimming inferred from the DNA. Among more than 300,000 clones, 88% were seen once, and the ten largest hold about 1.1%. Participants reported their clinical history, and cohort assignment relied on those reports. Donors of Cohort 3 who recovered were those that had two negative PCRs, clearance, or symptom resolution.

The V and J genes are TRBV27 and TRBJ1-1; 12 bases align to TRBD1. The sequenced sample consisted of PBMCs or T cells enriched from blood (not recorded which). The sequence was obtained from a woman younger than 30 who had recovered from COVID-19. The CDR3 bases are TGTGCCAGCAGTCCGGGGACAGGGGGCCTTGAAGCTTTCTTT. Translation: CASSPGTGGLEAFF.